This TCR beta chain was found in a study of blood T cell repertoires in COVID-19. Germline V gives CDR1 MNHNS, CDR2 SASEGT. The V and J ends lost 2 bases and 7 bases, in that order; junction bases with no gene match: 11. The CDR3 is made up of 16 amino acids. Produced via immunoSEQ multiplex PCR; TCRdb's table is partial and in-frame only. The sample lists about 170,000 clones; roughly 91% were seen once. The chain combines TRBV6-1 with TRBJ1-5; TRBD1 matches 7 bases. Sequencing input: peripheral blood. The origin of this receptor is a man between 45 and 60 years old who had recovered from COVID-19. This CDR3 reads CASSERAGGKRQPQHF. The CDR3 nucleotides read TGTGCCAGCAGTGAACGGGCAGGGGGAAAACGGCAGCCCCAGCATTTT.